The clone carrying this T cell receptor beta chain was recorded many times. The antigen remains unidentified. The data were taken from a study of T cells in Graves' hyperthyroidism and ophthalmopathy. Points from the study as a whole: Median prediction lead before ophthalmopathy onset was about 6.7 months with the model. Separation of ophthalmopathy from stable hyperthyroidism was achieved by a 13 V-J model.

Those with hyperthyroidism were 18 to 65 years old, newly diagnosed, and ill for under 2 months. Lactation, pregnancy, other autoimmune disease or uncontrolled infection led to exclusion of patients. Researchers took RNA transcripts and amplified the TCR beta CDR3 regions from them. Researchers ran a first-round RT-PCR on the TCR CDR3 using the HTBI primer set. TCRdb analysed the multiplex PCR reads with MiXCR anew, one entry per CDR3 protein. The repertoire consists of hundreds of thousands of distinct CDR3 sequences, with approximately 40% occurring once and the leading ten covering 7.5% to 9.5%. The CDR3 totals 15 residues. The germline CDR1 and CDR2 sequences are SGHRS and YFSETQ. V shed 0 bases and J 4 bases; nucleotides not matched to a gene: 1.

The sequence was obtained from a man aged 18 to 29 with Graves' hyperthyroidism. The specimen sequenced was blood. The chain has TRBV5-1 and TRBJ2-6; 7 bases match TRBD1. The CDR3 loop is CASSLEGAGANVLTF. The CDR3 DNA reads TGCGCCAGCAGCTTGGAGGGGGCCGGGGCCAACGTCCTGACTTTC. Based on the CDR3 plus reference TRBV5-1 and TRBJ2-6, the full variable domain is KAGVTQTPRYLIKTRGQQVTLSCSPISGHRSVSWYQQTPGQGLQFLFEYFSETQRNKGNFPGRFSGRQFSNSRSEMNVSTLELGDSALYLCASSLEGAGANVLTFGAGSRLTVL.